These 18 T cell receptor beta chains were all obtained from the same sample, sequenced in a study of T cells after yellow fever vaccination. One entry per CDR3 protein results from TCRdb running MiXCR on the 5' RACE reads. Of roughly 74,000 distinct CDR3 sequences listed, more than 5.5% are singletons. The specimen comprised CD8+ T cells sorted from PBMCs, sampled roughly 5 days after the first yellow fever vaccination. The receptors come from a man younger than 35 who received the YFV17D yellow fever vaccine.

The table lists this clonotype with many counts. V is TRBV4-1 and J is TRBJ2-7, with unresolved D. CDR3 length: 13 residues. Germline V gives CDR1 MGHRA, CDR2 YSYEKL. Trimming cost V 1 base and J 1 base, with 5 bases left between them. CDR3: CASSQVGSYEQYV. In DNA, the CDR3 is TGCGCCAGCAGCCAAGTAGGGTCCTACGAGCAGTACGTC.

There are many counts of this clonotype. This sequence joins TRBV4-1 and TRBJ2-1; 7 bases fit TRBD2. Germline loops: CDR1 MGHRA, CDR2 YSYEKL. V lost 1 base to trimming and J lost 7 bases; unmatched junction nucleotides: 7. CDR3 length: 15 residues. CDR3 nucleotide sequence: TGCGCCAGCAGCCAAGGCGAAGTAGCGGGTAATGAGCAGTTCTTC. It codes for CASSQGEVAGNEQFF.

This clonotype has at least ten counts. V and J are TRBV4-1 and TRBJ2-7, with no clear D. CDR1 and CDR2 (germline): MGHRA, YSYEKL. CDR3 size: 15 residues. Trimming took 0 bases from V and 2 from J, leaving 11 bases between them. This CDR3 reads CASSQDSAEPYEQYF. The CDR3 coding sequence is TGCGCCAGCAGCCAAGATTCGGCAGAACCCTACGAGCAGTACTTC.

This clonotype was counted at least ten times. The chain has TRBV9 and TRBJ2-7; the match to TRBD2 covers 12 bases. V trimming: 0 bases; J trimming: 5 bases; junction bases outside the gene matches: 3. The CDR3 extends over 15 amino acids. Germline V gene sequence: CDR1 SGDLS, CDR2 YYNGEE. CDR3 nucleotide sequence: TGTGCCAGCAGCGTAGCTAGCGGGGGGGCAAACGAGCAGTACGTC. Encoded protein: CASSVASGGANEQYV.

In its sample, this clonotype was seen many times. The chain couples TRBV6-1 to TRBJ1-1; D is perhaps TRBD1 (5 bases). CDR1 MNHNS and CDR2 SASEGT come from the germline V gene. The CDR3 covers 14 residues. The germline V and J ends were trimmed by 6 bases and 5 bases, with 16 bases remaining between them. As DNA, the CDR3 is TGTGCCAGCAGCCAACCAGGGTTGGGGACTGAAGCTTTCTTT. Translation: CASSQPGLGTEAFF.

This clonotype was recorded at least ten times. The rearrangement uses TRBV7-9 and TRBJ2-7; unclear D gene. The CDR3 loop spans 15 amino acids. The germline V and J ends were trimmed by 1 base and 6 bases, with 16 bases remaining between them. CDR1 is SEHNR, CDR2 FQNEAQ, per germline (reference sequence). The CDR3 region has the DNA TGTGCCAGCAGCTTAGGTCTGGCAGACGACCCCGAGCAGTACGTC. Its protein is CASSLGLADDPEQYV.

This clonotype was detected many times. The CDR3 DNA reads TGCAGCGTTGAATGGAGAGCTGAAGCTTTCTTT. It specifies CSVEWRAEAFF. J is TRBJ1-1 and V is TRBV29-1; no definite D call. V shed 2 bases and J shed 6 bases, with 7 bases lying between them. CDR1 is SQVTM, CDR2 ANQGSEA, per germline. This CDR3 is 11 amino acids long.

Points on this clonotype: Germline and junction disagree at one end, which may indicate a read error. This chain uses TRBV5-4 with TRBJ2-2, with a possible D match to TRBD2 (6 bases). CDR3 length: 14 residues. Per germline, CDR1 SGHNT and CDR2 YYREEE (reference sequence). In nucleotides, the CDR3 is TGTGCCAGCAGCTTGGGTGTGTCCGCCGGGGGGCTGTTTTTT. This codes for CASSLGVSAGGLFF.

This clonotype was found many times. The genes are TRBV12-3 or TRBV12-4 and TRBJ1-4; D is undetermined. Trimming removed 3 bases at V and 5 bases at J, with 4 bases between. The CDR3 has 12 residues. The DNA for the CDR3 is TGTGCCAGCAGTTTCCCGAATGAAAAACTGTTTTTT. Translating it yields CASSFPNEKLFF.

This clonotype was seen a handful of times. This rearrangement joins TRBV27 to TRBJ1-2; D might be TRBD1 (5 bases). This CDR3 contains 14 residues. Germline CDR1 and CDR2: MNHEY and SMNVEV (reference sequence). Trimming cost V 3 bases and J 0 bases, with 8 bases left between them. Here the CDR3 DNA reads TGTGCCAGCAGTTTCCAGGGTACTAACTATGGCTACACCTTC. Its protein is CASSFQGTNYGYTF.

This clonotype was seen more than once but under ten times. The chain employs TRBV6-5 and TRBJ2-1; tentatively, D is TRBD1 (5 bases). Germline loops: CDR1 MNHEY, CDR2 SVGAGI. The CDR3 runs 14 residues. The V end lost 0 bases, the J end lost 5 bases, and 8 bases lay between the germline ends. CDR3 sequence (DNA): TGTGCCAGCAGTTACTCGCCAGGGAACAATGAGCAGTTCTTC. Translating gives CASSYSPGNNEQFF.

The chain carries TRBV5-1 and TRBJ1-5, with TRBD1 as a possible D gene (5 bases). Germline loops: CDR1 SGHRS, CDR2 YFSETQ. The CDR3 contains 18 residues. Deletions cut 4 bases from V and 0 bases from J, with 20 bases between. CDR3 nucleotide sequence: TGCGCCAGCAGCCTTCCCGTTGGGGGACGGGATAGCAATCAGCCCCAGCATTTT. Translating it yields CASSLPVGGRDSNQPQHF.

In its sample, this clonotype was seen many times. The genes are TRBV7-9 and TRBJ1-2, with TRBD1 matching over 8 bases. The CDR3 covers 16 residues. Germline CDR1 is SEHNR and CDR2 is FQNEAQ (reference sequence). V shed 6 bases and J 2 bases; nucleotides not matched to a gene: 11. Here the CDR3 DNA reads TGTGCCAGCAGTTCCCCGGGACAGGCTGAGAACTATGGCTACACCTTC. Protein sequence: CASSSPGQAENYGYTF.

This clonotype was detected ten times or more. This chain connects TRBV4-1 to TRBJ2-3, with TRBD2 identical over 9 bases. The CDR3 loop spans 15 amino acids. The germline V gene has CDR1 MGHRA and CDR2 YSYEKL. The J segment lost 5 bases and the V segment lost 3 bases, leaving 6 bases of the junction unmatched. The CDR3 loop reads CASSQPSAGGDTQYF. CDR3 bases: TGCGCCAGCAGCCAGCCCTCAGCGGGGGGAGATACGCAGTATTTT.

The CDR3 loop reads CASSPPSDQNTEAFF. The CDR3 coding sequence is TGTGCCAGCTCACCGCCCTCGGACCAGAACACTGAAGCTTTCTTT. The V call is TRBV18, the J call TRBJ1-1; D gene unclear. Germline CDR1 KGHSH, CDR2 LQKENI. V was trimmed by 3 bases and J by 1 base, leaving 12 bases between them. The CDR3 is 15 amino acids.

This clonotype was observed many times. This chain connects TRBV6-2 or TRBV6-3 to TRBJ2-1; 8 positions match TRBD1. Germline trimming cut 5 bases from V and 7 bases from J; bases unmatched to any gene: 4. CDR1 MNHEY and CDR2 SVGEGT come from the germline V gene. This CDR3 has 13 residues. The CDR3 sequence: CASSRQGRNEQFF. CDR3 nucleotides: TGTGCCAGCAGTAGACAGGGGCGAAATGAGCAGTTCTTC.

The genes are TRBV6-2 or TRBV6-3 and TRBJ2-7, with D possibly being TRBD2 (5 bases). The CDR3 is made up of 14 amino acids. Germline V gene lookup returns CDR1 MNHEY and CDR2 SVGEGT. V shed 0 bases and J shed 4 bases, with 10 bases lying between them. CDR3 nucleotide sequence: TGTGCCAGCAGTTACTCCGGGATTTGGTACGAGCAGTACTTC. The encoded protein is CASSYSGIWYEQYF.

This clonotype was found a few times. This sequence joins TRBV20-1 and TRBJ2-7; D gene unclear. Germline loops: CDR1 DFQATT, CDR2 SNEGSKA (reference sequence). The CDR3 runs to 13 residues. The V end lost 1 base, the J end lost 4 bases, and 11 bases lay between the germline ends. The CDR3 coding sequence is TGCAGTGCTAGAGCCCAAGGGTTTTACGAGCAGTACGTC. This encodes CSARAQGFYEQYV.